This TCR beta chain appears in the sequencing data of a study of identical twins. Study-wide results and caveats: Alpha sequences that were out-of-frame and twin-shared showed an excess of low generation probability. Out-of-frame TCR alpha sharing in monozygotic twins exceeded recombination model predictions.

TCRdb reanalysed the 5' RACE reads using MiXCR and keeps one entry per CDR3 protein. The sample has about 530,000 distinct CDR3 sequences, 20% to 25% seen once. There are a few counts of this clonotype. Its antigen remains unidentified. The CDR3 has 14 residues. Germline CDR1 DFQATT, CDR2 SNEGSKA (reference sequence). In addition, the sample was reused for a study of yellow fever vaccine responses in identical twins.

The material sequenced was CD4+ T cells sorted from blood. This clonotype was obtained from a young woman in good health. The gene calls are TRBV20-1 and TRBJ1-6; TRBD1 is a possible D gene (5 bases). The CDR3 region has the DNA TGCGCCGGCAGGACAAGCTCCTATAATTCACCCCTCCACTTT. Protein product: CAGRTSSYNSPLHF.